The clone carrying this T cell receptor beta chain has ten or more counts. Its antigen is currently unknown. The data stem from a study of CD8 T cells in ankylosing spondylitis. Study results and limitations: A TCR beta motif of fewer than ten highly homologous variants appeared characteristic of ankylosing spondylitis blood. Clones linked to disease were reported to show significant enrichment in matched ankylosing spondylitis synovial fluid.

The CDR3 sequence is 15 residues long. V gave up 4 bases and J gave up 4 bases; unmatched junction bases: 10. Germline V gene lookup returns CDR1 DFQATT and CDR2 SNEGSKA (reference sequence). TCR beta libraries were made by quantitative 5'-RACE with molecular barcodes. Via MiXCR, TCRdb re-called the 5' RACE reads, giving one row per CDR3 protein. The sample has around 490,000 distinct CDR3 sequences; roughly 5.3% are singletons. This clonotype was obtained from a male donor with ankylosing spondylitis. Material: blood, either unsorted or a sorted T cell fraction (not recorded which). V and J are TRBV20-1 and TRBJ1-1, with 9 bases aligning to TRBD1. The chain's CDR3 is CSAMPGQGLGTEAFF. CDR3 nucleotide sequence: TGCAGTGCTATGCCCGGACAGGGGCTGGGCACTGAAGCTTTCTTT.